The rows below give T cell receptor beta chains drawn from one sample of a study of T-cell reconstitution after alpha-beta-depleted transplantation in children. TCRdb redid the calling of the PCR reads with MiXCR, one entry per CDR3 protein. The sample has about 90,000 distinct CDR3 sequences, about 14% seen once. The sequences come from PBMCs, mostly from graft donor cells, collected 180 days after TCRalphabeta/CD19-depleted stem cell transplant. The receptors stem from a male patient between 2 and 10 years old who had a stem cell transplant for acute lymphoblastic leukemia, so the T cells may come from the graft donor. Each CDR3 is given with its conserved first and last residue. Fields, in order: D gene, clone size, J gene, V gene, CDR3 protein, CDR3 DNA. D genes are given only for firm matches. Size is omitted from some rows. Given values are once, few, many or a class for expanded clones.

D gene: TRBD1; clone size: few; J gene: TRBJ1-5; V gene: TRBV15; CDR3 protein: CATSRDADRPLSNQPQHF; CDR3 DNA: TGTGCCACCAGCAGAGATGCGGACAGGCCGCTTAGCAATCAGCCCCAGCATTTT
D gene: NA; clone size: NA; J gene: TRBJ2-7; V gene: TRBV20-1; CDR3 protein: CSADDSDREQYF; CDR3 DNA: TGCAGTGCTGACGACTCCGACCGCGAGCAGTACTTC
D gene: NA; clone size: NA; J gene: TRBJ1-2; V gene: TRBV12-3/TRBV12-4; CDR3 protein: CASTGALGGYTF; CDR3 DNA: TGTGCCAGCACCGGGGCCTTGGGTGGCTACACCTTC
D gene: NA; clone size: few; J gene: TRBJ2-5; V gene: TRBV7-9; CDR3 protein: CASSLVSTDGETQYF; CDR3 DNA: TGTGCCAGCAGCTTAGTTTCGACCGACGGGGAGACCCAGTACTTC
D gene: NA; clone size: NA; J gene: TRBJ1-4; V gene: TRBV7-9; CDR3 protein: CASSRRGDEKLFF; CDR3 DNA: TGTGCCAGCAGTAGACGAGGGGATGAAAAACTGTTTTTT
D gene: TRBD2; clone size: many; J gene: TRBJ2-7; V gene: TRBV5-1; CDR3 protein: CASSLGPTSGGAREQYF; CDR3 DNA: TGCGCCAGCAGCTTGGGCCCTACTAGCGGGGGGGCTAGGGAGCAGTACTTC
D gene: NA; clone size: few; J gene: TRBJ1-2; V gene: TRBV20-1; CDR3 protein: CSAREDEGLPSYGYTF; CDR3 DNA: TGCAGTGCTAGAGAGGATGAAGGGCTACCCTCCTATGGCTACACCTTC
D gene: NA; clone size: few; J gene: TRBJ1-6; V gene: TRBV5-1; CDR3 protein: CASSSYRDTYNSPLHF; CDR3 DNA: TGCGCCAGCAGCTCATACCGGGACACGTATAATTCACCCCTCCACTTT
D gene: TRBD1; clone size: NA; J gene: TRBJ1-5; V gene: TRBV30; CDR3 protein: CAWGTGGNQPQHF; CDR3 DNA: TGTGCCTGGGGGACAGGTGGCAATCAGCCCCAGCATTTT
D gene: TRBD1; clone size: NA; J gene: TRBJ2-7; V gene: TRBV18; CDR3 protein: CASSLGQGGSYEQYF; CDR3 DNA: TGTGCCAGCTCACTGGGACAGGGGGGCTCCTACGAGCAGTACTTC
D gene: TRBD1; clone size: NA; J gene: TRBJ1-5; V gene: TRBV20-1; CDR3 protein: CSASDNEQGNQPQHF; CDR3 DNA: TGCAGTGCTAGTGATAATGAACAGGGGAATCAGCCCCAGCATTTT
D gene: TRBD1; clone size: NA; J gene: TRBJ2-6; V gene: TRBV3-1; CDR3 protein: CASSPHHQGTGDHSGANVLTF; CDR3 DNA: TGTGCCAGCAGCCCCCACCATCAGGGAACAGGGGACCACTCTGGGGCCAACGTCCTGACTTTC
D gene: TRBD2; clone size: NA; J gene: TRBJ2-1; V gene: TRBV5-6; CDR3 protein: CASSSFTFPASGYNEQFF; CDR3 DNA: TGTGCCAGCAGCTCCTTTACCTTCCCGGCTAGCGGTTACAATGAGCAGTTCTTC
D gene: NA; clone size: NA; J gene: TRBJ2-1; V gene: TRBV6-2/TRBV6-3; CDR3 protein: CASSGVYNEQFF; CDR3 DNA: TGTGCCAGCAGTGGAGTTTACAATGAGCAGTTCTTC
D gene: TRBD1; clone size: NA; J gene: TRBJ1-1; V gene: TRBV5-1; CDR3 protein: CASSLQTGEAFF; CDR3 DNA: TGCGCCAGCAGCTTGCAGACAGGGGAGGCTTTCTTT
D gene: TRBD1; clone size: few; J gene: TRBJ2-7; V gene: TRBV29-1; CDR3 protein: CSGMGQGGPYEQYF; CDR3 DNA: TGCAGCGGCATGGGACAGGGGGGTCCCTACGAGCAGTACTTC
D gene: NA; clone size: many; J gene: TRBJ2-3; V gene: TRBV7-8; CDR3 protein: CASSPRGHLTDTQYF; CDR3 DNA: TGTGCCAGCAGCCCCCGTGGGCACCTCACAGATACGCAGTATTTT
D gene: NA; clone size: few; J gene: TRBJ2-1; V gene: TRBV6-2/TRBV6-3; CDR3 protein: CASKGSYNEQFF; CDR3 DNA: TGTGCCAGCAAGGGGTCCTACAATGAGCAGTTCTTC
D gene: NA; clone size: NA; J gene: TRBJ1-5; V gene: TRBV20-1; CDR3 protein: CSARDRPGVFYSNQPQHF; CDR3 DNA: TGCAGTGCTAGAGATAGGCCAGGAGTTTTTTATAGCAATCAGCCCCAGCATTTT
D gene: NA; clone size: few; J gene: TRBJ1-1; V gene: TRBV29-1; CDR3 protein: CSVESLFGGGTEAFF; CDR3 DNA: TGCAGCGTTGAGTCATTATTTGGGGGTGGCACTGAAGCTTTCTTT
D gene: NA; clone size: NA; J gene: TRBJ2-3; V gene: TRBV20-1; CDR3 protein: CSETSGVDTQYF; CDR3 DNA: TGCAGTGAGACTAGTGGGGTAGATACGCAGTATTTT
D gene: NA; clone size: NA; J gene: TRBJ1-1; V gene: TRBV5-6; CDR3 protein: CASSHATRSMNTEAFF; CDR3 DNA: TGTGCCAGCAGTCATGCGACCAGAAGCATGAACACTGAAGCTTTCTTT
D gene: NA; clone size: NA; J gene: TRBJ2-1; V gene: TRBV20-1; CDR3 protein: CCAPPPRGLSSYNEQFF; CDR3 DNA: TGCTGTGCTCCCCCGCCCCGCGGCTTGAGCTCCTACAATGAGCAGTTCTTC
D gene: NA; clone size: NA; J gene: TRBJ1-3; V gene: TRBV12-3/TRBV12-4; CDR3 protein: CASSLVGYGNTIYF; CDR3 DNA: TGTGCCAGCAGCCTAGTGGGGTATGGAAACACCATATATTTT
D gene: NA; clone size: NA; J gene: TRBJ2-7; V gene: TRBV19; CDR3 protein: CASSSQTYEQYF; CDR3 DNA: TGTGCCAGTAGTTCCCAGACCTACGAGCAGTACTTC
D gene: TRBD1; clone size: few; J gene: TRBJ1-2; V gene: TRBV27; CDR3 protein: CASRETGIGYTF; CDR3 DNA: TGTGCCAGCAGGGAGACAGGGATTGGCTACACCTTC
D gene: NA; clone size: many; J gene: TRBJ2-7; V gene: TRBV29-1; CDR3 protein: CSVATGISYEQYF; CDR3 DNA: TGCAGCGTCGCGACAGGCATCTCCTACGAGCAGTACTTC
D gene: NA; clone size: NA; J gene: TRBJ2-2; V gene: TRBV27; CDR3 protein: CASSTPGLDTGELFF; CDR3 DNA: TGTGCCAGCAGTACCCCAGGGTTGGACACCGGGGAGCTGTTTTTT
D gene: NA; clone size: many; J gene: TRBJ1-2; V gene: TRBV12-3/TRBV12-4; CDR3 protein: CASSLLQGGNYGYTF; CDR3 DNA: TGTGCCAGCAGTTTACTTCAAGGGGGGAACTATGGCTACACCTTC
D gene: NA; clone size: NA; J gene: TRBJ2-7; V gene: TRBV7-9; CDR3 protein: CASSLGGTVSYEQYF; CDR3 DNA: TGTGCCAGCAGCTTAGGGGGGACTGTCTCCTACGAGCAGTACTTC
D gene: TRBD2; clone size: few; J gene: TRBJ2-5; V gene: TRBV20-1; CDR3 protein: CSIRASGGETQYF; CDR3 DNA: TGCAGTATCCGGGCTAGCGGGGGAGAGACCCAGTACTTC
D gene: NA; clone size: many; J gene: TRBJ1-1; V gene: TRBV18; CDR3 protein: CASSLTGDNTEAFF; CDR3 DNA: TGTGCCAGCTCACTCACAGGAGATAACACTGAAGCTTTCTTT
D gene: NA; clone size: NA; J gene: TRBJ2-7; V gene: TRBV12-3/TRBV12-4; CDR3 protein: CASSLGESSYEQYF; CDR3 DNA: TGTGCCAGCAGTTTGGGGGAAAGCTCCTACGAGCAGTACTTC
D gene: TRBD2; clone size: few; J gene: TRBJ2-7; V gene: TRBV10-3; CDR3 protein: CAISERPSGVAYEQYF; CDR3 DNA: TGTGCCATCAGTGAGCGGCCTAGCGGGGTGGCCTACGAGCAGTACTTC
D gene: NA; clone size: many; J gene: TRBJ1-1; V gene: TRBV6-1; CDR3 protein: CASSELRSVEETEAFF; CDR3 DNA: TGTGCCAGCAGTGAATTGAGGTCCGTAGAAGAAACTGAAGCTTTCTTT
D gene: TRBD1; clone size: few; J gene: TRBJ2-2; V gene: TRBV27; CDR3 protein: CASSLFSRGFTGELFF; CDR3 DNA: TGTGCCAGCAGTTTATTTTCCAGGGGGTTCACCGGGGAGCTGTTTTTT
D gene: TRBD1; clone size: NA; J gene: TRBJ2-7; V gene: TRBV27; CDR3 protein: CASSSPGQGVYEQYF; CDR3 DNA: TGTGCCAGCAGTTCACCGGGACAGGGGGTCTACGAGCAGTACTTC
D gene: TRBD1; clone size: few; J gene: TRBJ1-1; V gene: TRBV11-2; CDR3 protein: CASSFQGVGNTEAFF; CDR3 DNA: TGTGCCAGCAGCTTCCAGGGGGTTGGGAACACTGAAGCTTTCTTT
D gene: NA; clone size: NA; J gene: TRBJ1-1; V gene: TRBV12-3/TRBV12-4; CDR3 protein: CASRFLNTEAFF; CDR3 DNA: TGTGCCAGCAGGTTTTTGAACACTGAAGCTTTCTTT
D gene: NA; clone size: NA; J gene: TRBJ1-1; V gene: TRBV5-4; CDR3 protein: CASSVTEGTEAFF; CDR3 DNA: TGTGCCAGCAGCGTAACGGAGGGCACTGAAGCTTTCTTT
D gene: NA; clone size: NA; J gene: TRBJ2-7; V gene: TRBV7-9; CDR3 protein: CASSFRGPVYEQYF; CDR3 DNA: TGTGCCAGCAGCTTTCGCGGGCCGGTCTACGAGCAGTACTTC
D gene: NA; clone size: few; J gene: TRBJ2-1; V gene: TRBV7-9; CDR3 protein: CATRDSSSYNEQFF; CDR3 DNA: TGTGCCACCCGGGACTCGAGCTCCTACAATGAGCAGTTCTTC
D gene: NA; clone size: NA; J gene: TRBJ2-2; V gene: TRBV5-1; CDR3 protein: CASSFLGTGELFF; CDR3 DNA: TGCGCCAGCAGCTTTTTGGGAACTGGGGAGCTGTTTTTT
D gene: TRBD1; clone size: NA; J gene: TRBJ2-6; V gene: TRBV5-1; CDR3 protein: CASSFRRGQGASGANVLTF; CDR3 DNA: TGCGCCAGCAGCTTCCGAAGGGGACAGGGGGCGAGTGGGGCCAACGTCCTGACTTTC
D gene: TRBD2; clone size: NA; J gene: TRBJ2-3; V gene: TRBV20-1; CDR3 protein: CSARSPGLAGLTQYF; CDR3 DNA: TGCAGTGCTAGAAGCCCGGGACTAGCGGGACTTACGCAGTATTTT
D gene: NA; clone size: few; J gene: TRBJ2-1; V gene: TRBV7-9; CDR3 protein: CASSLEWRSSYNEQFF; CDR3 DNA: TGTGCCAGCAGCTTAGAGTGGAGAAGCTCCTACAATGAGCAGTTCTTC